Listed below are T cell receptor beta chains from one sample, sequenced in a study of T cells after yellow fever vaccination. TCRdb called the 5' RACE reads again in MiXCR, with one record for every CDR3 protein. Here the sample spans approximately 600,000 distinct CDR3 sequences, 9% to 15% being singletons. The source material was PBMCs, sampled on the day of the yellow fever booster vaccination. Receptors originate from a man between 25 and 39 years old who received the YFV17D yellow fever vaccine. The CDR3 runs from the conserved cysteine through the conserved F or W. Fields, in order: CDR3 length, V gene, clone size, D gene, J gene, CDR3 protein, CDR3 DNA. The D gene is left open where the match is weak. Some rows mark clone size as missing; the rest say once, few, many or name a class of expanded clone.

16	TRBV7-2	.	TRBD1	TRBJ2-1	CASSWAGGKAYNEQFF	TGTGCCAGCAGCTGGGCAGGGGGCAAGGCCTACAATGAGCAGTTCTTC
13	TRBV28	.	.	TRBJ1-5	CASSLFKNQPQHF	TGTGCCAGCAGTTTATTCAAGAATCAGCCCCAGCATTTT
17	TRBV6-5	few	.	TRBJ2-1	CASSYPNGAYRNVEQFF	TGTGCCAGCAGTTACCCAAACGGAGCTTACCGTAATGTTGAGCAGTTCTTC
13	TRBV20-1	few	.	TRBJ2-1	CSARSKAHNEQFF	TGCAGTGCTAGGAGCAAAGCGCACAATGAGCAGTTCTTC
15	TRBV7-2	.	.	TRBJ2-1	CASSLQVGSYNEQFF	TGTGCCAGCAGCTTACAGGTTGGCTCCTACAATGAGCAGTTCTTC
13	TRBV20-1	few	.	TRBJ2-1	CSARPSTYNEQFF	TGCAGTGCTAGACCATCTACTTACAATGAGCAGTTCTTC
14	TRBV7-2	many	TRBD1	TRBJ1-1	CASSRQGGYTEAFF	TGTGCCAGCAGCCGACAGGGGGGTTACACTGAAGCTTTCTTT
14	TRBV7-7	.	.	TRBJ2-1	CASSLRGYHNEQFF	TGTGCCAGCAGCTTAAGAGGCTATCACAATGAGCAGTTCTTC
18	TRBV11-1	many	TRBD1	TRBJ2-2	CASRREDRGFANTGELFF	TGTGCCAGCCGCCGGGAGGACAGGGGATTTGCGAACACCGGGGAGCTGTTTTTT
15	TRBV7-2	few	.	TRBJ2-7	CASSQNRLDTYEQYF	TGTGCCAGCAGCCAAAATCGTCTAGATACCTACGAGCAGTACTTC
18	TRBV11-2	few	TRBD1	TRBJ2-6	CASSQRQGPFNGANVLTF	TGTGCCAGCAGCCAACGACAGGGGCCCTTTAATGGGGCCAACGTCCTGACTTTC
16	TRBV3-1	many	.	TRBJ2-7	CASSQEGRTPYEEQYF	TGTGCCAGCAGCCAAGAGGGACGGACACCCTATGAAGAGCAGTACTTC
11	TRBV25-1	.	.	TRBJ1-4	CASSANEKLFF	TGTGCCAGCAGTGCGAATGAAAAACTGTTTTTT
15	TRBV28	.	.	TRBJ1-3	CASSLSPIEGPTVYF	TGTGCCAGCAGTTTATCCCCAATCGAGGGACCTACCGTATATTTT
15	TRBV12-3/TRBV12-4	few	.	TRBJ1-6	CASRVPGVNNSPLHF	TGTGCCAGCAGAGTGCCGGGAGTTAATAATTCACCCCTCCACTTT
14	TRBV14	few	TRBD2	TRBJ2-7	CASSQRASGVKQYF	TGTGCCAGCAGCCAAAGGGCTAGCGGGGTAAAGCAGTACTTC
14	TRBV15	.	TRBD2	TRBJ2-1	CATSRDRDYHEQFF	TGTGCCACCAGCAGAGATCGGGACTACCATGAGCAGTTCTTC
14	TRBV20-1	few	.	TRBJ2-7	CSAQVAGRSHEQYF	TGCAGTGCTCAGGTGGCGGGGAGGTCGCACGAGCAGTACTTC
17	TRBV12-3/TRBV12-4	.	TRBD2	TRBJ2-5	CAMQMVVTSGLQETQYF	TGTGCCATGCAGATGGTCGTGACTAGCGGACTCCAAGAGACCCAGTACTTC
13	TRBV20-1	.	TRBD1	TRBJ2-5	CSAGTGERETQYF	TGCAGTGCTGGTACAGGGGAGCGGGAGACCCAGTACTTC
18	TRBV24-1	few	TRBD2	TRBJ2-2	CATSDPDPLAGVTGELFF	TGTGCCACCAGTGACCCCGACCCACTAGCGGGAGTTACCGGGGAGCTGTTTTTT
13	TRBV9	.	.	TRBJ2-1	CASSPQGPSEQFF	TGTGCCAGCAGCCCCCAGGGTCCCAGCGAGCAGTTCTTC
15	TRBV20-1	.	TRBD2	TRBJ2-4	CSARAIAGGADIQYF	TGCAGTGCTAGAGCGATAGCGGGAGGGGCGGACATTCAGTACTTC